A single sample is the source of the 10 T cell receptor beta chains below, sequenced in a study of T cell responses to AZD1222 COVID-19 vaccine. Sequencing used immunoSEQ multiplex PCR; TCRdb keeps in-frame clones, though not all of them. The repertoire consists of 90,000 to 150,000 clones, with roughly 87% occurring once and the leading ten covering 1% to 1.5%. Sequences were derived from peripheral blood, sampled on day 0 of AZD1222 vaccination. These receptors originate from an adult in good health.

This clone was picked up a small number of times. The chain uses TRBV7-9 and TRBJ1-3, with a tentative D call TRBD1 (6 bases). The V end was cut by 6 bases, the J end by 12 bases, with 21 bases between. Germline-derived CDR1 and CDR2 are SEHNR and FQNEAQ (reference sequence). This CDR3 comprises 14 residues. The CDR3 protein is CASSQEGGRPVIYF. The CDR3 DNA is TGTGCCAGCAGTCAGGAGGGGGGACGTCCCGTCATATATTTT.

The rearrangement links TRBV5-6 to TRBJ2-7; D may be TRBD1 (5 bases). CDR3 length equals 12 residues. CDR1 SGHDT and CDR2 YYEEEE come from the germline V gene. V was trimmed by 4 bases and J by 3 bases, leaving 8 bases between them. CDR3 sequence (DNA): TGTGCCAGCAGCCTCCAGGGCTACGAGCAGTACTTC. This encodes CASSLQGYEQYF.

The CDR3: CATAPYEQYF. CDR3 DNA: TGTGCCACAGCACCCTACGAGCAGTACTTC. The chain combines TRBV27 with TRBJ2-7; no clear D. The CDR3 length is 10 residues. The germline V gene has CDR1 MNHEY and CDR2 SMNVEV (reference sequence). The V end lost 10 bases, the J end lost 2 bases, and 6 bases lay between the germline ends.

The V and J genes are TRBV29-1 and TRBJ2-7, with D unclear. Germline lookup yields CDR1 SQVTM and CDR2 ANQGSEA. The CDR3 is made up of 13 amino acids. Trimming pared 5 bases from V and 5 bases from J, leaving 16 bases between. Here the CDR3 DNA reads TGCAGCGTTAAAGGTAGGCAAGGCGACGAGCAGTACTTC. It specifies CSVKGRQGDEQYF.

In this sample, this clone turned up once. This sequence joins TRBV19 and TRBJ1-1; no firm D call. The CDR3 is 14 residues long. The V and J ends lost 2 bases and 0 bases respectively, with 7 bases between them. CDR1 and CDR2 from the germline V gene are LNHDA and SQIVND (reference sequence). The CDR3 nucleotides read TGTGCCAGTAGTATAAGCGGCTTGAACACTGAAGCTTTCTTT. It yields the protein CASSISGLNTEAFF.

The gene calls are TRBV7-2 and TRBJ2-7, with 10 bases lining up with TRBD2. Germline CDR1 is SGHTA and CDR2 is FQGNSA. The CDR3 loop spans 12 amino acids. V gave up 6 bases and J gave up 7 bases; unmatched junction bases: 3. The CDR3 sequence: CASSRLAGEQYF. CDR3 nucleotides: TGTGCCAGCAGTAGACTAGCGGGTGAGCAGTACTTC. The full variable domain, its missing parts supplied by reference TRBV7-2 and TRBJ2-7, is GAGVSQSPSNKVTEKGKDVELRCDPISGHTALYWYRQSLGQGLEFLIYFQGNSAPDKSGLPSDRFSAERTGGSVSTLTIQRTQQEDSAVYLCASSRLAGEQYFGPGTRLTVT.

This clone was seen a few times. The chain has TRBV29-1 and TRBJ2-7, with D possibly TRBD1 on 6 matching bases. The germline V gene has CDR1 SQVTM and CDR2 ANQGSEA. This CDR3 has 16 amino acids. Trimming pared 0 bases from V and 4 bases from J, leaving 19 bases between. CDR3 residues: CSVEDRDRRGIYEQYF. DNA for the CDR3: TGCAGCGTTGAAGATCGTGACCGAAGGGGGATATACGAGCAGTACTTC.

This chain connects TRBV6-5 to TRBJ2-1; D is unresolved. In germline, CDR1 is MNHEY, CDR2 SVGAGI. V was cut by 2 bases and J by 7 bases, with 3 bases left in between. The CDR3 spans 11 residues. CDR3 amino acids: CASSYRNEQFF. The CDR3 nucleotides read TGTGCCAGCAGTTACCGGAATGAGCAGTTCTTC.

V is TRBV4-1 and J is TRBJ1-4, with a possible D match to TRBD1 (6 bases). This CDR3 is 16 amino acids long. Trimming took 0 bases from V and 8 from J, leaving 16 bases between them. From germline, CDR1 is MGHRA and CDR2 YSYEKL. The CDR3 nucleotides read TGCGCCAGCAGCCAAGATCAGGGCAGGGGAGGGGAAAAACTGTTTTTT. It specifies CASSQDQGRGGEKLFF.

The rearrangement joins TRBV5-1 to TRBJ2-5; 7 bases map to TRBD2. There are 16 residues in the CDR3. Germline assignment: CDR1 SGHRS and CDR2 YFSETQ. V gave up 1 base and J gave up 1 base; unmatched junction bases: 7. The CDR3 region is CASSLLSSGLQETQYF. CDR3 coding DNA: TGCGCCAGCAGCTTGTTGTCTAGCGGCCTCCAAGAGACCCAGTACTTC.